A selection of T cell receptor beta chains follows, all from one sample in a study of T cells after yellow fever vaccination. TCRdb re-called the 5' RACE reads through MiXCR, storing one row per CDR3 protein. The table includes hundreds of thousands of distinct CDR3 sequences, less than 4.5% detected once. Source: PBMCs, taken on the day of the yellow fever booster vaccination. Source of these receptors: a man younger than 35 who received the YFV17D yellow fever vaccine. Each CDR3 is given with its conserved first and last residue. The D gene is left open where the match is weak. The size entry is marked missing in some rows and otherwise reads once, few, many or a size class.

J gene: TRBJ1-2
V gene: TRBV28
D gene: .
clone size: few
CDR3 DNA: TGTGCCAGCAGTAGATCCACACTTAGCGATGGCTACACCTTC
CDR3 protein: CASSRSTLSDGYTF

J gene: TRBJ1-5
V gene: TRBV7-2
D gene: TRBD1
clone size: many
CDR3 DNA: TGTGCCAGCAGCTTAGCGGGTCCAGGGGGGGGCAATCAGCCCCAGCATTTT
CDR3 protein: CASSLAGPGGGNQPQHF

J gene: TRBJ2-3
V gene: TRBV20-1
D gene: TRBD2
clone size: few
CDR3 DNA: TGCAGAGCCAGGGGACTAGCGGCCACAGATACGCAGTATTTT
CDR3 protein: CRARGLAATDTQYF

J gene: TRBJ2-6
V gene: TRBV12-3/TRBV12-4
D gene: .
clone size: few
CDR3 DNA: TGTGCCAGCAGTCCCAGGAGCTCTGGGGCCAACGTCCTGACTTTC
CDR3 protein: CASSPRSSGANVLTF

J gene: TRBJ2-1
V gene: TRBV11-2
D gene: .
clone size: many
CDR3 DNA: TGTGCCAGCAGCTCCCCGTTAGCGGCCCAGGTACATGAGCAGTTCTTC
CDR3 protein: CASSSPLAAQVHEQFF

J gene: TRBJ1-1
V gene: TRBV5-1
D gene: .
clone size: many
CDR3 DNA: TGCGCCAGCAGCTTCTCCCCTATGACCGGCGGAAACACTGAAGCTTTCTTT
CDR3 protein: CASSFSPMTGGNTEAFF

J gene: TRBJ1-2
V gene: TRBV4-3
D gene: .
clone size: many
CDR3 DNA: TGCGCCAGCAGCCAAGCCAGGGACTATGGCTACACCTTC
CDR3 protein: CASSQARDYGYTF

J gene: TRBJ2-2
V gene: TRBV27
D gene: TRBD1
clone size: few
CDR3 DNA: TGTGCCAGCAGTTTCCAGACAGGGGGAACCGGGGAGCTGTTTTTT
CDR3 protein: CASSFQTGGTGELFF

J gene: TRBJ2-2
V gene: TRBV6-5
D gene: TRBD1
clone size: many
CDR3 DNA: TGTGCCAGCACGGATAGGGGACAGGGGGCAGTCGGGGAGCTGTTTTTT
CDR3 protein: CASTDRGQGAVGELFF

J gene: TRBJ2-5
V gene: TRBV5-5
D gene: .
clone size: many
CDR3 DNA: TGTGCCAGCAGCCTTTCGGCCGGAGCGATGGGGGAGACCCAGTACTTC
CDR3 protein: CASSLSAGAMGETQYF

J gene: TRBJ2-1
V gene: TRBV28
D gene: .
clone size: few
CDR3 DNA: TGTGCCAGCCGCCGTGGGCAATACAATGAGCAGTTCTTC
CDR3 protein: CASRRGQYNEQFF

J gene: TRBJ2-5
V gene: TRBV10-3
D gene: TRBD1
clone size: many
CDR3 DNA: TGTGCCATCGGGACAGCCCAAGAGACCCAGTACTTC
CDR3 protein: CAIGTAQETQYF

J gene: TRBJ2-5
V gene: TRBV7-2
D gene: .
clone size: few
CDR3 DNA: TGTGCCAGCGCCATAGCTGCAGGGGTAGAGACCCAGTACTTC
CDR3 protein: CASAIAAGVETQYF

J gene: TRBJ2-1
V gene: TRBV11-2
D gene: .
clone size: .
CDR3 DNA: TGTGCCAGCAGTTTTCAGGGCCTCGTTTTAAGGTTCTTC
CDR3 protein: CASSFQGLVLRFF

J gene: TRBJ2-1
V gene: TRBV5-1
D gene: TRBD1
clone size: many
CDR3 DNA: TGCGCCAGCAGCCGCCCGAAAGGGACAGGGTGGAATGAGCAGTTCTTC
CDR3 protein: CASSRPKGTGWNEQFF

J gene: TRBJ2-7
V gene: TRBV6-2/TRBV6-3
D gene: .
clone size: many
CDR3 DNA: TGTGCCAGCAGTTCCCGGGACACAAACTACGAGCAGTACTTC
CDR3 protein: CASSSRDTNYEQYF

J gene: TRBJ2-1
V gene: TRBV5-1
D gene: .
clone size: many
CDR3 DNA: TGCGCCAGCAGCTTGGCAGCTGGCAGCTTCGGTGAGCAGTTCTTC
CDR3 protein: CASSLAAGSFGEQFF

J gene: TRBJ1-1
V gene: TRBV5-5
D gene: .
clone size: few
CDR3 DNA: TGTGCCAGCGTATTTCTGGGTGGGACTGAAGCTTTCTTT
CDR3 protein: CASVFLGGTEAFF

J gene: TRBJ2-5
V gene: TRBV2
D gene: TRBD2
clone size: few
CDR3 DNA: TGTGCCAGCAGGCGGGGGGAGGTAGAGACCCAGTACTTC
CDR3 protein: CASRRGEVETQYF